The 14 T cell receptor beta chains reported below all come from one sample, sequenced in a study of beta chain features in type 1 diabetes. The authors reverse transcribed all of the isolated RNA, so sequencing captured expressed TCRB transcripts. Only in-frame clones appear in the TCRdb table, and some are missing; sequencing was by immunoSEQ multiplex PCR. The data show about 120,000 clones, with 15% to 20% seen just once and under 2.5% held by the top ten. No cognate antigen is known for these TCRs. Study-level points and caveats: There was a moderate but significant shortening of TCRB CDR3s in all four CD4+ subsets of Type 1 diabetes patients.

Sequences were obtained from central memory CD4+ T cells from blood. The receptors come from a man between 25 and 39 years old with type 1 diabetes.

The chain uses TRBV5-1 and TRBJ2-7, with unresolved D. This CDR3 comprises 13 residues. V shed 2 bases and J shed 2 bases, with 8 bases lying between them. The germline CDR1 and CDR2 sequences are SGHRS and YFSETQ. The CDR3 reads CASSLPDTYEQYF. As DNA, the CDR3 is TGCGCCAGCAGCTTACCAGATACCTACGAGCAGTACTTC. Full variable domain (remainder filled in from reference TRBV5-1 and TRBJ2-7): KAGVTQTPRYLIKTRGQQVTLSCSPISGHRSVSWYQQTPGQGLQFLFEYFSETQRNKGNFPGRFSGRQFSNSRSEMNVSTLELGDSALYLCASSLPDTYEQYFGPGTRLTVT.

V usage is TRBV27 and J usage is TRBJ2-3; D is perhaps TRBD2 (6 bases). The V end lost 8 bases, the J end lost 5 bases, and 14 bases lay between the germline ends. Germline values: CDR1 MNHEY, CDR2 SMNVEV (reference sequence). The CDR3 covers 13 residues. For the CDR3, the DNA is TGTGCCAGCGGGGGGTCGCACGGAGATACGCAGTATTTT. It encodes CASGGSHGDTQYF.

The sample holds a few counts of this clone. The V gene is TRBV7-2, the J gene TRBJ2-3; D not certain. The CDR3 length is 11 residues. Per germline, CDR1 SGHTA and CDR2 FQGNSA. V was shortened by 4 bases and J by 2 bases, with 1 base between the two germline ends. Here the CDR3 reads CASSYTDTQYF. CDR3 DNA sequence: TGTGCCAGCAGCTACACAGATACGCAGTATTTT. Supplemented by reference TRBV7-2 and TRBJ2-3, the full variable domain reads GAGVSQSPSNKVTEKGKDVELRCDPISGHTALYWYRQSLGQGLEFLIYFQGNSAPDKSGLPSDRFSAERTGGSVSTLTIQRTQQEDSAVYLCASSYTDTQYFGPGTRLTVL.

The J gene is TRBJ2-3, the V gene TRBV5-6; 7 bases agree with TRBD2. The CDR3 totals 14 residues. J gave up 5 bases and V 1 base, and 4 bases lay outside the gene matches. CDR1 is SGHDT and CDR2 is YYEEEE in the germline V gene. The DNA of the CDR3 is TGTGCCAGCAGCTTGACAGAGCGGGAAGATACGCAGTATTTT. Translating gives CASSLTEREDTQYF.

The rearrangement joins TRBV30 to TRBJ2-1, with D possibly being TRBD1 (6 bases). The CDR3 has 14 residues. Germline assignment: CDR1 GTSNPN and CDR2 SVGIG (reference sequence). V shed 5 bases and J shed 0 bases, with 11 bases lying between them. The CDR3: CAWDRTGSYNEQFF. For the CDR3, the DNA is TGTGCCTGGGACAGGACGGGCTCCTACAATGAGCAGTTCTTC.

This clone was recorded once. The chain has TRBV14 and TRBJ2-7; D is uncertain. The CDR3 has 14 amino acids. V lost 11 bases, J lost 3 bases, and 20 bases lay in between. Germline V gives CDR1 SGHDN, CDR2 FVKESK. Here the CDR3 DNA reads TGTGCCTGGATAGGGCAATCGGTAGGCTACGAGCAGTACTTC. This gives the protein CAWIGQSVGYEQYF.

This clone occurred a few times. It may be a read error: a sequence one base away is much more abundant. The V gene is TRBV2, the J gene TRBJ2-7; D assignment may be TRBD1 or TRBD2 (6 bases each). The V end was cut by 11 bases, the J end by 12 bases, with 20 bases between. Germline V gives CDR1 SNHLY, CDR2 FYNNEI. CDR3 size: 11 residues. The DNA for the CDR3 is TGTGCCCGCGTGGGGGGCCTCCCCGGGTACTTC. Amino acid sequence: CARVGGLPGYF.

The chain carries TRBV7-9 and TRBJ2-3; D ambiguous. CDR3 length: 15 amino acids. Germline V CDR1 and CDR2: SEHNR, FQNEAQ (reference sequence). The V and J ends lost 3 bases and 0 bases respectively, with 10 bases between them. CDR3 region: CASSFLLTSTDTQYF. CDR3 bases: TGTGCCAGCAGCTTTTTACTTACTAGCACAGATACGCAGTATTTT.

This clone has just a few counts. The CDR3 DNA sequence: TGTGCCATTCAGGACAGGGCTGACCAAGAGACCCAGTACTTC. Translated, it gives CAIQDRADQETQYF. The chain has TRBV10-3 and TRBJ2-5, with 8 bases identical to TRBD1. The trim removed 9 bases at V and 0 bases at J, leaving 6 bases unmatched. Germline CDR1 ENHRY, CDR2 SYGVKD. This CDR3 comprises 14 residues.

This clone was seen a few times. The chain recombines TRBV4-3 with TRBJ1-4; the match to TRBD1 covers 10 bases. Losses at the gene ends were 0 bases for V and 7 bases for J; bases not matched to a gene: 2. This CDR3 spans 15 amino acids. Germline CDR1 reads LGHNA; CDR2 reads YSLEER. CDR3 protein: CASSQEGTGVEKLFF. The CDR3 DNA sequence: TGCGCCAGCAGCCAAGAGGGGACAGGGGTTGAAAAACTGTTTTTT.

The CDR3 nucleotides are TGCGCCAGCAGCCAAGGATGGGGAGACAGGGGATCAGTCGAGCAGTACTTC. Protein: CASSQGWGDRGSVEQYF. J is TRBJ2-7 and V is TRBV4-3, with 8 nucleotides matching TRBD1. Germline-derived CDR1 and CDR2 are LGHNA and YSLEER. The junction had 14 bases not matched to a gene; V was cut back by 1 base and J by 6 bases. The CDR3 loop spans 17 amino acids.

The rearrangement joins TRBV25-1 to TRBJ1-5, with TRBD1 as a possible D gene (6 bases). CDR1 and CDR2 (germline): MGHDK, SYGVNS. Trimming cost V 2 bases and J 1 base, with 9 bases left between them. The CDR3 has 15 residues. CDR3 sequence reads: CASSESGGSNQPQHF. The CDR3 DNA reads as TGTGCCAGCAGTGAAAGCGGGGGCAGCAATCAGCCCCAGCATTTT.

This clone appeared many times. The chain couples TRBV7-8 to TRBJ1-4; possible D gene TRBD1, 6 bases. Germline V lookup: CDR1 SGHVS, CDR2 FQNEAQ. The CDR3 has 13 amino acids. V was shortened by 1 base and J by 7 bases, with 7 bases between the two germline ends. This CDR3 reads CASSLGTVEKLFF. The CDR3 DNA is TGTGCCAGCAGCTTAGGGACAGTTGAAAAACTGTTTTTT. The complete variable domain, with remaining parts taken from reference TRBV7-8 and TRBJ1-4, reads GAGVSQSPRYKVAKRGQDVALRCDPISGHVSLFWYQQALGQGPEFLTYFQNEAQLDKSGLPSDRFFAERPEGSVSTLKIQRTQQEDSAVYLCASSLGTVEKLFFGSGTQLSVL.

V and J are TRBV7-9 and TRBJ2-3; the D is unclear. This CDR3 is 16 amino acids long. Trimming stripped 1 base from V and 0 bases from J, with 11 bases between. Germline CDR1 is SEHNR and CDR2 is FQNEAQ (reference sequence). In DNA, the CDR3 is TGTGCCAGCAGCTTAGGTCACGGTTCTAGCACAGATACGCAGTATTTT. Protein: CASSLGHGSSTDTQYF.